This T cell receptor (beta chain) was recorded in a study of cytomegalovirus exposure and HLA in healthy donors. General observations from the study: Among CMV-associated TCR beta chains, most appeared HLA-restricted in a later analysis. Association of a missense DCLRE1C variant with TCR beta V- and J-gene trimming was reported in a later analysis. In a later analysis, common viral pathogens appeared linked to several of the most significant clusters.

PCR primers comprised 60 Vbeta and 13 Jbeta primers. Data came from immunoSEQ multiplex PCR; TCRdb stores just in-frame clones and leaves some out. The sample holds under 150,000 clones; around 85% are singletons and the top ten take under 2%. A word on this clone: The antigen remains unidentified.

The receptor was derived from a boy aged 10-17 years in good health and CMV-seronegative. Sequencing was performed on PBMCs.

CDR3 bases: TGCACCAGCAGCCAAGACGGCAGGTCGAACTTTCAGGACACACCAAACTATGGCTACACCTTC. Translation: CTSSQDGRSNFQDTPNYGYTF. The genes are TRBV1 and TRBJ1-2; whether TRBD1, the table's D call, matches the DNA was not checked. TRBV1 is a pseudogene. This CDR3 has 21 amino acids.